This entry lists 25 T cell receptor beta chains sequenced from one sample in a study of blood T cell repertoires in COVID-19. Sequencing used immunoSEQ multiplex PCR; TCRdb keeps in-frame clones, though not all of them. Of 200,000 to 300,000 clones detected, 86% appear once; the ten largest clones hold around 1.8%. Material for sequencing was peripheral blood. These TCRs come from a man younger than 40 with active or convalescent COVID-19.

This sequence joins TRBV29-1 and TRBJ2-7; D perhaps matches TRBD1 (6 bases). This CDR3 is 14 amino acids long. Trimming took off 5 bases at V and 3 bases at J, with 17 bases between the two ends. Germline V lookup: CDR1 SQVTM, CDR2 ANQGSEA. The CDR3 loop is CSVRGGQSGYEQYF. In nucleotides, the CDR3 is TGCAGCGTTAGAGGGGGTCAGTCAGGCTACGAGCAGTACTTC.

There are a few counts of this clone. This chain uses TRBV29-1 with TRBJ2-1, with D possibly TRBD2 on 6 matching bases. Germline CDR1 SQVTM, CDR2 ANQGSEA. This CDR3 region has 13 residues. Between the trimmed V and J ends, which lost 7 bases and 8 bases, there was a span of 18 bases. CDR3 coding DNA: TGCAGCGGGACGGACCGGGACTCCTATGAGCAGTTCTTC. Its protein product is CSGTDRDSYEQFF.

CDR3 DNA: TGTGCCAGCAGCTTAAGACTAGCGGGTTCTGCTAGCACAGATACGCAGTATTTT. This gives the protein CASSLRLAGSASTDTQYF. J is TRBJ2-3 and V is TRBV11-2, with 10 positions matching TRBD2. The V gene's germline CDR1 is SGHAT and CDR2 FQNNGV. J lost 0 bases, V lost 2 bases, and 8 bases had no gene match. The CDR3 is made up of 18 amino acids.

This clone was observed a single time. This chain joins TRBV6-5 and TRBJ1-6, with 9 bases aligning to TRBD1. The CDR3 contains 15 residues. CDR1 and CDR2 from the germline V gene are MNHEY and SVGAGI. V lost 2 bases and J lost 7; bases outside the gene matches: 3. The DNA of the CDR3 is TGTGCCAGCAGTTACCTGGGACAGGGAAATTCACCCCTCCACTTT. This translates into CASSYLGQGNSPLHF.

The CDR3 DNA reads TGTGCCACCAGCAGAGTACAGTCAAGTGAAGCTTTCTTT. This gives the protein CATSRVQSSEAFF. The chain couples TRBV15 to TRBJ1-1, with D unresolved. CDR1 is LNHNV, CDR2 YYDKDF, per germline (reference sequence). Trimming pared 1 base from V and 7 bases from J, leaving 10 bases between. The CDR3 is 13 residues long.

The chain recombines TRBV4-2 with TRBJ1-6, with 7 bases that match TRBD1. The V and J ends lost 0 bases and 12 bases, in that order; junction bases with no gene match: 8. The CDR3 loop spans 15 amino acids. Looked up from germline, CDR1 is LGHNA and CDR2 is YNFKEQ. CDR3 coding DNA: TGTGCCAGCAGCCAAGATGGGGGACAGACTCAACCCCTCCACTTT. Translating gives CASSQDGGQTQPLHF.

CDR3 coding DNA: TGCGCCAGCAGCCAGGAAGGGAGCGGGGTGCCCCAGTACTTC. It specifies CASSQEGSGVPQYF. The chain uses TRBV5-1 and TRBJ2-5; the match to TRBD2 covers 7 bases. In germline, CDR1 is SGHRS, CDR2 YFSETQ. Losses at the gene ends were 4 bases for V and 9 bases for J; bases not matched to a gene: 12. The CDR3 is 14 residues long.

The genes are TRBV30 and TRBJ1-6, with D uncertain. The germline V gene encodes CDR1 GTSNPN and CDR2 SVGIG (reference sequence). Trimming stripped 3 bases from V and 9 bases from J, with 6 bases between. CDR3 length: 11 amino acids. CDR3 sequence reads: CAWSAGSPLHF. CDR3 in DNA: TGTGCCTGGAGCGCGGGTTCACCCCTCCACTTT.

The V call is TRBV6-2 or TRBV6-3, the J call TRBJ2-7, with TRBD2 matching over 13 bases. The CDR3 loop spans 15 amino acids. Germline-derived CDR1 and CDR2 are MNHEY and SVGEGT. With V trimmed by 4 bases and J by 5 bases, 5 bases remained unmatched. The CDR3 loop is CASSWGLAGTHEQYF. Written as DNA, the CDR3 is TGTGCCAGCAGTTGGGGACTAGCGGGGACCCACGAGCAGTACTTC.

The gene calls are TRBV9 and TRBJ2-3; 9 bases agree with TRBD2. CDR3 length: 15 residues. CDR1 and CDR2 (germline): SGDLS, YYNGEE. V lost 0 bases and J lost 3; bases outside the gene matches: 2. The CDR3 protein is CASSVDSGGTDTQYF. CDR3 sequence (DNA): TGTGCCAGCAGCGTAGATAGCGGGGGTACAGATACGCAGTATTTT.

This chain links TRBV2 with TRBJ2-7, with a possible D match to TRBD1 (8 bases). This CDR3 has 15 residues. Per germline, CDR1 SNHLY and CDR2 FYNNEI. Trimming left V 1 base short and J 9 bases short, with 19 bases between. The CDR3 DNA sequence: TGTGCCAGCAGTGAAGGGGAGGGAGACAGGGGCGTGCAGTACTTC. Encoded protein: CASSEGEGDRGVQYF. Full variable domain (rest looked up from reference TRBV2 and TRBJ2-7): EPEVTQTPSHQVTQMGQEVILRCVPISNHLYFYWYRQILGQKVEFLVSFYNNEISEKSEIFDDQFSVERPDGSNFTLKIRSTKLEDSAMYFCASSEGEGDRGVQYFGPGTRLTVT.

This chain links TRBV5-1 with TRBJ2-5; TRBD2 matches 13 bases. The CDR3 covers 17 residues. Looked up from germline, CDR1 is SGHRS and CDR2 is YFSETQ. The trim removed 0 bases at V and 4 bases at J, leaving 6 bases unmatched. CDR3 in amino acids: CASSLGARTSGGETQYF. The CDR3 DNA reads as TGCGCCAGCAGCTTGGGGGCAAGGACTAGCGGGGGAGAGACCCAGTACTTC.

The chain combines TRBV6-2 or TRBV6-3 with TRBJ2-2; D is perhaps TRBD1 (6 bases). The CDR3 extends over 17 amino acids. Germline V lookup: CDR1 MNHEY, CDR2 SVGEGT. V was pared by 3 bases and J by 6 bases, with 20 bases between. The CDR3 region is CASSYSPGHPRPGELFF. Here the CDR3 DNA reads TGTGCCAGCAGTTATTCCCCGGGACACCCACGCCCCGGGGAGCTGTTTTTT.

The chain combines TRBV30 with TRBJ1-5; perhaps TRBD1 as D (5 bases). Trimming removed 0 bases from V and 2 bases from J, with 8 bases in between. CDR3 size: 14 residues. The germline V gene has CDR1 GTSNPN and CDR2 SVGIG (reference sequence). CDR3 amino acids: CAWSVQAGNQPQHF. As DNA, the CDR3 is TGTGCCTGGAGTGTACAGGCAGGCAATCAGCCCCAGCATTTT.

J is TRBJ1-1 and V is TRBV6-2 or TRBV6-3; D is perhaps TRBD1 (6 bases). Germline CDR1 reads MNHEY; CDR2 reads SVGEGT. The CDR3 totals 13 residues. With 1 base removed from V and 3 bases from J, the gap between germline ends came to 6 bases. CDR3 nucleotides: TGTGCCAGCAGTTACTGGACAGACACTGAAGCTTTCTTT. It yields the protein CASSYWTDTEAFF.

CDR3 region: CASSFGGFEEQYF. The CDR3 coding sequence is TGTGCCAGCAGTTTCGGAGGGTTTGAGGAGCAGTACTTC. This rearrangement joins TRBV12-3 or TRBV12-4 to TRBJ2-7; TRBD2 might be the D (6 bases). The CDR3 is made up of 13 amino acids. Trimming left V 3 bases short and J 7 bases short, with 13 bases between.

V usage is TRBV30 and J usage is TRBJ1-2; D remains ambiguous. The V gene lost 7 bases and the J gene lost 5 bases, with 17 bases spanning the gap. The CDR3 consists of 13 residues. Germline V CDR1 and CDR2: GTSNPN, SVGIG (reference sequence). The CDR3 is CAYLQYAGYGYTF. The DNA of the CDR3 is TGTGCCTACTTACAGTATGCTGGGTATGGCTACACCTTC.

V is TRBV5-4 and J is TRBJ2-4; no firm D call. Germline V CDR1 and CDR2: SGHNT, YYREEE (reference sequence). V gave up 3 bases and J gave up 0 bases, with 7 bases separating them. The CDR3 covers 14 residues. CDR3 amino acids: CASSSLVAKNIQYF. The DNA for the CDR3 is TGTGCCAGCAGCTCCCTAGTAGCCAAAAACATTCAGTACTTC.

The genes are TRBV10-3 and TRBJ2-7; 7 nucleotides match TRBD1. The J segment lost 2 bases and the V segment lost 2 bases, leaving 3 bases of the junction unmatched. CDR1 ENHRY and CDR2 SYGVKD come from the germline V gene. This CDR3 is 14 amino acids long. The CDR3 DNA reads as TGTGCCATCAGTGAGAACAGGGGCACCTACGAGCAGTACTTC. This codes for CAISENRGTYEQYF.

The J gene is TRBJ1-1, the V gene TRBV14; TRBD1 aligns across 9 bases. CDR3 length equals 18 residues. Germline V gene data show CDR1 as SGHDN and CDR2 as FVKESK. V shed 2 bases, J shed 1 base, and the junction held 11 bases outside the gene matches. The DNA for the CDR3 is TGTGCCAGCAGCCAACAACCCCTACAGGGGGCGCGGAACACTGAAGCTTTCTTT. It encodes CASSQQPLQGARNTEAFF.

This clone was observed a single time. The chain combines TRBV14 with TRBJ1-1; 8 bases agree with TRBD1. Germline values: CDR1 SGHDN, CDR2 FVKESK. This CDR3 is 15 amino acids long. V gave up 6 bases and J gave up 1 base; unmatched junction bases: 7. The CDR3 nucleotides read TGTGCCAGCAGTGGCAGGGGGCGGGGGAACACTGAAGCTTTCTTT. Encoded protein: CASSGRGRGNTEAFF.

In the case of this clone: Within the sample, other DNA sequences also encode this same CDR3. V usage is TRBV10-3 and J usage is TRBJ2-3, with 11 bases matching TRBD2. The CDR3 has 14 amino acids. From germline, CDR1 is ENHRY and CDR2 SYGVKD. After removal of 6 bases from V and 3 bases from J, the junction contained 2 bases not matched to a gene. This CDR3 is CAIRLAGDTDTQYF. CDR3 bases: TGTGCCATCAGACTAGCGGGGGATACAGATACGCAGTATTTT.

This sequence joins TRBV27 and TRBJ2-3; D possibly corresponds to TRBD2 (7 bases). Germline CDR1 MNHEY, CDR2 SMNVEV (reference sequence). V was trimmed by 5 bases and J by 1 base, leaving 16 bases between them. This CDR3 is 16 amino acids long. The CDR3 sequence: CASSLGGAGGTDTQYF. The CDR3 DNA sequence: TGTGCCAGCAGTCTAGGGGGGGCGGGGGGCACAGATACGCAGTATTTT.

The chain joins TRBV7-3 to TRBJ2-2; D may be TRBD1 (6 bases). Trimming took 5 bases from V and 6 from J, leaving 10 bases between them. The CDR3 totals 13 residues. Germline loops: CDR1 SGHTA, CDR2 FQGTGA. The CDR3, as DNA: TGTGCCAGCAGCCTTACAGGGTCCGGGGAGCTGTTTTTT. Protein product: CASSLTGSGELFF.

The rearrangement links TRBV3-1 (or the pseudogene TRBV3-2) to TRBJ1-1; D gene unclear. The germline CDR1 and CDR2 sequences are LGHDT and YNNKEL (reference sequence). V was cut by 0 bases and J by 6 bases, with 20 bases left in between. The length of the CDR3 is 17 residues. CDR3 DNA: TGTGCCAGCAGCCAAGAAGGAGGCCAGACATATGTCGCTGAAGCTTTCTTT. Protein product: CASSQEGGQTYVAEAFF.